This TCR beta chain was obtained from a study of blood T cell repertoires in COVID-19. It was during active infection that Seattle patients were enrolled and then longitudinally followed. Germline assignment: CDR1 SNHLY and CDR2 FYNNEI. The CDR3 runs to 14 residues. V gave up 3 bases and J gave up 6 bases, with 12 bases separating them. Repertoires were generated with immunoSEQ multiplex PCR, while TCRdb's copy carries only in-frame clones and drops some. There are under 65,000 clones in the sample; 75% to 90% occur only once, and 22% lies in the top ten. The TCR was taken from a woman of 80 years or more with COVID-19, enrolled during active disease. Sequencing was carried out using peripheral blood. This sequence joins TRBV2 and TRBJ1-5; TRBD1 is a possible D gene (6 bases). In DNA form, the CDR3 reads TGTGCCAGCAGTGACTGGGGGCTGGGTCAGCCCCAGCATTTT. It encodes CASSDWGLGQPQHF.